Listed below are T cell receptor beta chains from one sample, sequenced in a study of shared clonotypes between healthy human individuals. Sequenced by immunoSEQ multiplex PCR; TCRdb stores in-frame clones only, minus some. The sample has about 2,500,000 clones, more than 90% seen once. Input material: naive CD4+ T cells sorted from blood. Every receptor here comes from a man younger than 35 in good health. Both conserved end residues are trimmed from each CDR3. A D gene is named only where the DNA matches it firmly.

j_call d_call v_call cdr3_aa
TRBJ2-3 NA TRBV6-5 ASSYSGSTDTQY
TRBJ2-7 NA TRBV7-6 ASSLDGGGPDY
TRBJ2-2 NA TRBV2 ASSGQNANTGELF
TRBJ2-7 NA TRBV7-9 ASSRIVMGEQY
TRBJ2-1 NA TRBV21-1 ASSKELVGGDEQF
TRBJ2-5 TRBD1 TRBV11-2 ASSSGQGVGQETQY
TRBJ1-4 TRBD1 TRBV30 AWDRGREKLF
TRBJ2-7 NA TRBV7-2 ASSPGPAEREQY
TRBJ1-1 TRBD1 TRBV7-6 ASSFTQGAGEAF
TRBJ1-6 NA TRBV15 ATSREISATNSPLH
TRBJ1-1 TRBD1 TRBV19 ASSGPGQWGTMNTEAF
TRBJ2-7 NA TRBV5-1 ASSLDLPPDEQY
TRBJ1-1 TRBD1 TRBV9 ASSVTGQGEAF
TRBJ2-1 TRBD2 TRBV5-4 ASSRWDYSYNEQF
TRBJ1-6 TRBD1 TRBV6-6 ASLRGQKNSPLH
TRBJ1-2 TRBD1 TRBV19 ASSDHPDRVYGYT
TRBJ2-1 NA TRBV6-5 ASSQGGTTYNEQF
TRBJ2-5 TRBD1 TRBV5-4 ASSLPGQGDKTQY
TRBJ2-7 NA TRBV12-5 ASTGGDGSNEQY
TRBJ2-7 NA TRBV10-3 ATADRDEQY
TRBJ1-6 TRBD1 TRBV9 ASQGALDNSPLH
TRBJ2-3 NA TRBV10-1 ASSESGARTDTQY